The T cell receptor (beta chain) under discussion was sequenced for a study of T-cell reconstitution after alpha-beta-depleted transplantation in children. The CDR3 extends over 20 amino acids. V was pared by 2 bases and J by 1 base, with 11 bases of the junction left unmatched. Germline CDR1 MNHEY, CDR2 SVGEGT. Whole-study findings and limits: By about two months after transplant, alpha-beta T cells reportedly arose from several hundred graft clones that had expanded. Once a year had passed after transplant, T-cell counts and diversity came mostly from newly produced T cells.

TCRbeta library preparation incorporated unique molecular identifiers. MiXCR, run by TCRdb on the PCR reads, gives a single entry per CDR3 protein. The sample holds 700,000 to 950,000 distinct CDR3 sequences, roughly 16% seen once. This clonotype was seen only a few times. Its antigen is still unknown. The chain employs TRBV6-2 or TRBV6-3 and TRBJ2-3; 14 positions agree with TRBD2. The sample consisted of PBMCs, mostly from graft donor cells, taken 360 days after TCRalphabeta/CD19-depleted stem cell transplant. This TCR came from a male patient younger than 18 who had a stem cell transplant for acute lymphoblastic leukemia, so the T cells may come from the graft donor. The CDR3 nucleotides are TGTGCCAGCAGTTACCGCTTAACCGGGACTAGCGGGAGAGGCACAGATACGCAGTATTTT. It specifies CASSYRLTGTSGRGTDTQYF.